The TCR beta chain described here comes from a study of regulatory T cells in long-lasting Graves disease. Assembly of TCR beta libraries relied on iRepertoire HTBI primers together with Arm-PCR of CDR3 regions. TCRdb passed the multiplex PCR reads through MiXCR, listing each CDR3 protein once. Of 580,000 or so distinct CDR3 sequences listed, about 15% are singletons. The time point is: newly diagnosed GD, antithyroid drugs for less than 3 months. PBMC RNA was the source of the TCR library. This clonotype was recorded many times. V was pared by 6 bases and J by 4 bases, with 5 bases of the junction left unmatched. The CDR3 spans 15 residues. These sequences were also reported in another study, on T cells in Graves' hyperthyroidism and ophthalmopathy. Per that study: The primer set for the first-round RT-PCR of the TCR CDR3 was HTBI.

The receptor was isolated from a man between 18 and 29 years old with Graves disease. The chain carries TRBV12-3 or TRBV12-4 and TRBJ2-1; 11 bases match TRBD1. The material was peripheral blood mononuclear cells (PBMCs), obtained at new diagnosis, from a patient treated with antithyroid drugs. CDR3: CASRADRGQYNEQFF. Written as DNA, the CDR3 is TGTGCCAGCAGAGCGGACAGGGGGCAATACAATGAGCAGTTCTTC.